The table lists the clone carrying this TCR beta chain with a few counts. Its antigen is unknown. The sample is drawn from a study of T-cell memory formation after mild COVID-19. This CDR3 contains 17 residues. Deletions cut 0 bases from V and 7 bases from J, with 22 bases between. CDR1 is SGHRS, CDR2 YFSETQ, per germline. Study conclusions and caveats: Contracting clones localized mainly to CM and EM when CD4+ and mainly to EMRA when CD8+.

TCRdb independently ran MiXCR on the 5' RACE reads; one entry per CDR3 protein. The table has hundreds of thousands of distinct CDR3 sequences, about 15% seen once. Sequenced input: PBMCs or a T cell subset sorted from them (not recorded which). This receptor was identified in a man between 18 and 29 years old who had mild COVID-19 (a few samples of this study predate the infection). Cell type and time point are not known. The rearrangement uses TRBV5-1 and TRBJ2-5; D is tentatively TRBD1 or TRBD2 (5 bases each). The chain's CDR3 is CASSLEGTPTPPRTQYF. The CDR3 DNA reads TGCGCCAGCAGCTTGGAAGGGACCCCCACCCCCCCTCGGACCCAGTACTTC.